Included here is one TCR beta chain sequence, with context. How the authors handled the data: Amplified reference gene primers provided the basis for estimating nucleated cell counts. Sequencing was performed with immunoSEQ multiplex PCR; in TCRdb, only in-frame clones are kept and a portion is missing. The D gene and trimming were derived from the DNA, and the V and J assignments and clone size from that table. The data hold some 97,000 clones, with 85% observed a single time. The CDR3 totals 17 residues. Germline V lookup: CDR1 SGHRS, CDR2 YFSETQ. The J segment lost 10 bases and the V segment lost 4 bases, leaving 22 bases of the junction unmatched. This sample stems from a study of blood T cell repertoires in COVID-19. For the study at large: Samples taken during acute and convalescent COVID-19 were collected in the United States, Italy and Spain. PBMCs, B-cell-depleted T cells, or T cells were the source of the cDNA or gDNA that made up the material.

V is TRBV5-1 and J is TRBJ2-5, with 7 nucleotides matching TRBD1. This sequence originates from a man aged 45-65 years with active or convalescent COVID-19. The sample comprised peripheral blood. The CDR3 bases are TGCGCCAGCAGCCAAACAGCGTCGGGGCAAGCTGCAGGGGGCCAGTACTTC. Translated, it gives CASSQTASGQAAGGQYF.